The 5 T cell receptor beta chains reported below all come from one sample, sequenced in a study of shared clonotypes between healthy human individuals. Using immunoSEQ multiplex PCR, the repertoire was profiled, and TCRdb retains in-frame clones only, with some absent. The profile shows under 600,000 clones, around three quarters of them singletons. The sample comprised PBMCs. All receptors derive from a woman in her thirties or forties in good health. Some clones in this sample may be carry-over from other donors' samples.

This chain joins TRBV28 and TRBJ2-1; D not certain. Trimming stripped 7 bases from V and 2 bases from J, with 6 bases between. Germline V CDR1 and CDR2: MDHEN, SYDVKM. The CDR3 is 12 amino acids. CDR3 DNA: TGTGCCAGCACCCCCGCCTACAATGAGCAGTTCTTC. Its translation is CASTPAYNEQFF.

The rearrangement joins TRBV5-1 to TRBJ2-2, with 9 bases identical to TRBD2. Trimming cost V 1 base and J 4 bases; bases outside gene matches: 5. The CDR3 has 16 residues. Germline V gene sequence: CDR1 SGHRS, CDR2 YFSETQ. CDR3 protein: CASSLKASGITGELFF. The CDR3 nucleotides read TGCGCCAGCAGCTTGAAGGCTAGCGGGATCACCGGGGAGCTGTTTTTT. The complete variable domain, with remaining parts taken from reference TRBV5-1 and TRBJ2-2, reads KAGVTQTPRYLIKTRGQQVTLSCSPISGHRSVSWYQQTPGQGLQFLFEYFSETQRNKGNFPGRFSGRQFSNSRSEMNVSTLELGDSALYLCASSLKASGITGELFFGEGSRLTVL.

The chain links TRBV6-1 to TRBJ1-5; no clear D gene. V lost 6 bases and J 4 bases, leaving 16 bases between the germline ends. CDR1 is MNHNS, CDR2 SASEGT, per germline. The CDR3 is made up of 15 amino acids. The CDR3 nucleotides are TGTGCCAGCAGCCTCATTTCACCGAATAATCAGCCCCAGCATTTT. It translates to CASSLISPNNQPQHF.

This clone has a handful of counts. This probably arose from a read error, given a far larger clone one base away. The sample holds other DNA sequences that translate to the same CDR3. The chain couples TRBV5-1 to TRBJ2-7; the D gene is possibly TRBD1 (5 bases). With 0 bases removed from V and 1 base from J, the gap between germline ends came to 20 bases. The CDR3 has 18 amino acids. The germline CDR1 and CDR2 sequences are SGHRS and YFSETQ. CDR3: CASSLASGQDAKSYEQYF. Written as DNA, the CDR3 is TGCGCCAGCAGCTTGGCGTCAGGGCAGGACGCCAAGTCCTACGAGCAGTACTTC.

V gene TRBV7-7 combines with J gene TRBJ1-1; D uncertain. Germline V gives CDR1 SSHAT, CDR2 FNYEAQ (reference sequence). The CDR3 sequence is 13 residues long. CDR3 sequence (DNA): TGTGCTAGCGCTAGGACCCCGAACACTGAAGCTTTCTTT. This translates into CASARTPNTEAFF. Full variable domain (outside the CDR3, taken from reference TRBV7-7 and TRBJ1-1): GAGVSQSPRYKVTKRGQDVTLRCDPISSHATLYWYQQALGQGPEFLTYFNYEAQPDKSGLPSDRFSAERPEGSISTLTIQRTEQRDSAMYRCASARTPNTEAFFGQGTRLTVV.